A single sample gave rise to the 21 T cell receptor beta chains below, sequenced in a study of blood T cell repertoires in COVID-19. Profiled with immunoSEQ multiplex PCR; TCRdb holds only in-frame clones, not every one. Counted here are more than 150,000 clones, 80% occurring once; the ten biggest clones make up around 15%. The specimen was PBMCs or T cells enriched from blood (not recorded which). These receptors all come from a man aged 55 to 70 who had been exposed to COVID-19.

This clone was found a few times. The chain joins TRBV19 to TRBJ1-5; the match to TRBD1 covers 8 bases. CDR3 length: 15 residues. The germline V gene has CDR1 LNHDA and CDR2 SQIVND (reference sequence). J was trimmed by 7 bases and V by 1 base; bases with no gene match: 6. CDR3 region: CASSIVSDRVQPQHF. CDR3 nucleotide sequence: TGTGCCAGTAGTATAGTATCGGACAGGGTCCAGCCCCAGCATTTT.

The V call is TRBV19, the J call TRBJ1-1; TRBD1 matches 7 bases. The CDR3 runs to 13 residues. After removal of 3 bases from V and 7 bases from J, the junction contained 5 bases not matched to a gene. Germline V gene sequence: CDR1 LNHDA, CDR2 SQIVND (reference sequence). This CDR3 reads CASSIGQDNEAFF. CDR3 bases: TGTGCCAGTAGTATCGGACAGGACAATGAAGCTTTCTTT.

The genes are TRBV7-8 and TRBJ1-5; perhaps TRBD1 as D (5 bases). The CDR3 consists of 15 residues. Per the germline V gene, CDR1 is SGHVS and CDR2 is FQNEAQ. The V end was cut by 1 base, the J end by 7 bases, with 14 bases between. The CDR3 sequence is CASSLVAGNNQPQHF. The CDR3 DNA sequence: TGTGCCAGCAGCTTAGTGGCAGGGAACAACCAGCCCCAGCATTTT.

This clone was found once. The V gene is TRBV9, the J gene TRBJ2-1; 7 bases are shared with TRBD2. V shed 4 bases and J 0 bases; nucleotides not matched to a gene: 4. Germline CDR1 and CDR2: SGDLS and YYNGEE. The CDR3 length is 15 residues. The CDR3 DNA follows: TGTGCCAGCAGCCCGACTAGCAACTCCTACAATGAGCAGTTCTTC. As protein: CASSPTSNSYNEQFF.

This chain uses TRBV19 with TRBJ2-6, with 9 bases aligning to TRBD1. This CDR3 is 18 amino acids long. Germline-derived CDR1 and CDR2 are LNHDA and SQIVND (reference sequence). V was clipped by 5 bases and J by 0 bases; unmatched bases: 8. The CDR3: CASSWGQGSSSGANVLTF. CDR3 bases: TGTGCCAGTAGTTGGGGACAGGGAAGTTCCTCTGGGGCCAACGTCCTGACTTTC. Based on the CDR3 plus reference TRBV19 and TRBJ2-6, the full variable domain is DGGITQSPKYLFRKEGQNVTLSCEQNLNHDAMYWYRQDPGQGLRLIYYSQIVNDFQKGDIAEGYSVSREKKESFPLTVTSAQKNPTAFYLCASSWGQGSSSGANVLTFGAGSRLTVL.

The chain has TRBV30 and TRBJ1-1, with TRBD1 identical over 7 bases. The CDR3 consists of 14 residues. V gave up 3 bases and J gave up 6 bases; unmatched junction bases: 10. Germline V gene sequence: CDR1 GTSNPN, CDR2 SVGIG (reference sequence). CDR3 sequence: CAWRGDSGLAEAFF. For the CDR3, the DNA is TGTGCCTGGAGGGGGGACAGTGGGCTCGCTGAAGCTTTCTTT.

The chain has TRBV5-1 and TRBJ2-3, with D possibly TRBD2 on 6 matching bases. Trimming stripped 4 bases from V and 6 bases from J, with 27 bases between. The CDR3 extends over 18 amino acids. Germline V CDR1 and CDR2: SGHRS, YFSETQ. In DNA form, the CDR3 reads TGCGCCAGCAGCCCCCGGATCGGGGGAGCCACGTCGTTGGATACGCAGTATTTT. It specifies CASSPRIGGATSLDTQYF.

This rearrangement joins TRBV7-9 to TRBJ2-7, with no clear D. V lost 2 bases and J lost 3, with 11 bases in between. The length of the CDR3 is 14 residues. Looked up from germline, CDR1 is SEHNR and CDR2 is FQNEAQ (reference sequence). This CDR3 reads CASSLSLGDYEQYF. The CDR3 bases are TGTGCCAGCAGCTTAAGTCTTGGAGACTACGAGCAGTACTTC.

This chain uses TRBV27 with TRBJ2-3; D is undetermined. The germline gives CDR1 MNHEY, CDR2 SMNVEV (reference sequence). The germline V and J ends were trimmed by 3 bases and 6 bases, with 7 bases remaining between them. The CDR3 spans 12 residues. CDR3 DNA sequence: TGTGCCAGCAGTTTCGGGTACGATACGCAGTATTTT. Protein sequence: CASSFGYDTQYF.

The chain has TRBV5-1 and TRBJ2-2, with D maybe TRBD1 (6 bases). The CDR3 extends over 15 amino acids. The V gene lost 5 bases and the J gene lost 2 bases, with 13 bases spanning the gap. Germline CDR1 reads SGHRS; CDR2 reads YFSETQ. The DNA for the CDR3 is TGCGCCAGCAGTGAAGGGGGATTAAACACCGGGGAGCTGTTTTTT. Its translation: CASSEGGLNTGELFF.

The CDR3 reads CASSTPPGGSENSPLHF. The CDR3 DNA reads TGTGCCAGTAGTACCCCCCCAGGGGGCAGTGAGAATTCACCCCTCCACTTT. The rearrangement uses TRBV19 and TRBJ1-6, with 8 bases that match TRBD1. Trimming removed 4 bases from V and 7 bases from J; junction bases left unmatched: 12. The CDR3 spans 17 residues. From germline, CDR1 is LNHDA and CDR2 SQIVND (reference sequence). The full variable domain, in which reference TRBV19 and TRBJ1-6 provide the parts outside the CDR3, is DGGITQSPKYLFRKEGQNVTLSCEQNLNHDAMYWYRQDPGQGLRLIYYSQIVNDFQKGDIAEGYSVSREKKESFPLTVTSAQKNPTAFYLCASSTPPGGSENSPLHFGNGTRLTVT.

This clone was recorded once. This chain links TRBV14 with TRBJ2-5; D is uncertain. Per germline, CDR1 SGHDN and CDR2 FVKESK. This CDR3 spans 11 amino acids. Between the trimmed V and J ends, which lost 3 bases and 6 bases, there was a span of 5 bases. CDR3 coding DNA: TGTGCCAGCAGCCAGGGCCAGACCCAGTACTTC. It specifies CASSQGQTQYF.

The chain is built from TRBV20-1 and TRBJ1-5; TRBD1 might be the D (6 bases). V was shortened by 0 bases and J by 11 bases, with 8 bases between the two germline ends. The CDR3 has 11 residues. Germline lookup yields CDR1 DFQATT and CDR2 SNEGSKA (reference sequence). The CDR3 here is CSARDRQAQHF. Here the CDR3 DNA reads TGCAGTGCTAGAGATCGACAGGCCCAGCATTTT.

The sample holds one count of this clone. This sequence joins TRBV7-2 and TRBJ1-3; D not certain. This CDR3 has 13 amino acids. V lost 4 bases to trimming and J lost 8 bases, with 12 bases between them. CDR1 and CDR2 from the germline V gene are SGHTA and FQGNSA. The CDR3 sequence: CASSYLSVDTIYF. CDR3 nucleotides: TGTGCCAGCAGCTATTTATCGGTGGACACCATATATTTT.

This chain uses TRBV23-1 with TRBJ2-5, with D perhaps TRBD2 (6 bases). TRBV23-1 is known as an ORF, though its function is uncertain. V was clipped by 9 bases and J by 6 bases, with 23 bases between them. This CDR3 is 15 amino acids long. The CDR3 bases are TGCGCCAGTAGGGTCGGGGGACCGTTTTTGAAGACCCAGTACTTC. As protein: CASRVGGPFLKTQYF.

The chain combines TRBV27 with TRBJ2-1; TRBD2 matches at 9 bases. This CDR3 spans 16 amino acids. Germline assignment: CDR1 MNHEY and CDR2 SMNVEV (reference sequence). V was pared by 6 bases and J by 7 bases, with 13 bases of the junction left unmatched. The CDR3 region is CASSRGFSGSINEQFF. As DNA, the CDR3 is TGTGCCAGCAGCCGGGGTTTTAGCGGGAGTATTAATGAGCAGTTCTTC.

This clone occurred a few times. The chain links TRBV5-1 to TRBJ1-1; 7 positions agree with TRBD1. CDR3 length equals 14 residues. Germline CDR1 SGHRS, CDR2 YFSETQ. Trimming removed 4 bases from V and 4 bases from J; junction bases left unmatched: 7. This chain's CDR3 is CASSDPGQLTEAFF. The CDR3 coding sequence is TGCGCCAGCAGCGACCCGGGACAGCTCACTGAAGCTTTCTTT.

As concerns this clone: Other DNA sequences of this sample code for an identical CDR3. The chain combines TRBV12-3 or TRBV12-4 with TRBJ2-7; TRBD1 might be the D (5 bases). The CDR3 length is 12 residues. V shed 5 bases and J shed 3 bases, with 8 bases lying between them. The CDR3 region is CASSPQVYEQYF. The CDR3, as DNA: TGTGCCAGCAGTCCACAGGTCTACGAGCAGTACTTC.

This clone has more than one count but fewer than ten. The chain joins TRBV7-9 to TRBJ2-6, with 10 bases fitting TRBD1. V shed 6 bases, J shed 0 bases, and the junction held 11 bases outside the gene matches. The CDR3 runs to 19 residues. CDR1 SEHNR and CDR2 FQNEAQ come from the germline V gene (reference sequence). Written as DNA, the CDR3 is TGTGCCAGCAGTTACGCGGGGACAGGGGCCGTCTCTGGGGCCAACGTCCTGACTTTC. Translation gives CASSYAGTGAVSGANVLTF.

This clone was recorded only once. CDR3 sequence: CASSPRRDNQPQHF. In DNA, the CDR3 is TGTGCCAGCTCTCCCCGTCGAGACAATCAGCCCCAGCATTTT. V usage is TRBV18 and J usage is TRBJ1-5; no reliable D call. V shed 6 bases and J shed 3 bases, with 12 bases lying between them. From germline, CDR1 is KGHSH and CDR2 LQKENI. This CDR3 comprises 14 residues.

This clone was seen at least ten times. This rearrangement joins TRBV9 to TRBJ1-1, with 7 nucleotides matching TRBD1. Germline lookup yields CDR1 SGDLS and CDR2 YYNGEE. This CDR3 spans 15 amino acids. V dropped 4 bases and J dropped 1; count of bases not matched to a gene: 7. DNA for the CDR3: TGTGCCAGCAGCCCCCGGACAGGCAGGAACACTGAAGCTTTCTTT. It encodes CASSPRTGRNTEAFF.